This entry features one T cell receptor (beta chain) sequence. Its cognate antigen has yet to be identified. It has no much larger one-base neighbor in the sample; base qualities were not kept. TCR CDR3 regions were amplified from genomic DNA by multiplex PCR using the deep immunoSEQ assay. Genomic DNA extracted from each cell subset was distributed evenly over all wells of several immunoSEQ 96-well plates, and each plate served as one replicate. Each replicate PCR for sorted subsets received about 0.2 ug genomic DNA, equal to tens of thousands of T cell genomes. Purified libraries were quantified with a Qubit 3.0 fluorometer, sized on a Bioanalyzer 2100, and re-quantified with the KAPA Library Quantification kit. A separate single-read 150-cycle Illumina NextSeq 550 flow cell was used to sequence each immunoSEQ 96-well plate. As for how the authors treated the data: Because only junctional sequences without quality scores were contained in the immunoSEQ output, filtering matching that applied to full-length reads could not be performed. To assign V/J genes and CDR3, sequences were annotated using PyIR, a Python wrapper for IgBLAST v1.9, with IMGT germline references. Any read was removed if the V/J assignment was weak (E-value above 1e-6), the CDR3 was missing, or the read contained stop codons, out-of-frame junctions, or ambiguous translated residues. A V3J clonotype was defined by an identical inferred V gene, J gene, and CDR3 amino acid sequence. The percentage overlap between two repertoires was calculated by dividing the number of shared unique clonotypes by the size of the smaller repertoire. Repertoire richness was assessed with RTK rarefaction, the Chao1 estimator, and Recon v2.1 estimates of unobserved clonotypes. For all TCRbeta clonotypes obtained by the gDNA method from a few donors, generation probabilities were computed with OLGA. TCRdb provides this immuneACCESS table in a form limited to in-frame rearrangements. Some clones are lacking; in checked studies, under half of them reflect an unresolved V gene, and why the rest are absent is not known. The V and J calls and clone size come from that table; D and trimming were worked out from the DNA. The sample includes about a million clones, with 77% observed a single time. The ten largest clones take up over 0.8% of the sample.

These data come from a study of shared clonotypes between healthy human individuals (dated by TCRdb to 2019 to 2021). Notes on the research overall: A couple of women and three men aged 18 to 49 years were included in the cohort. Per donor, leukapheresis produced somewhere between about 0.94 and 10 billion PBMCs. To increase sequencing depth and limit assay-specific biases, different laboratories used diverse techniques to prepare libraries and sequence TCR repertoires. For each donor, CD4 naive and CD4 memory were each run on three plates, CD8 naive on two plates, and CD8 memory on one plate. To estimate repertoire size and how much clonotype sharing occurs between individuals, the study deeply sequenced the blood TCR repertoires of five or six healthy adults. Summary of the overall study and its limitations: Because the study included only a small number of donors, the genetic and exposure-history diversity represented was limited. Based on pairwise subsampling, the degree of clonotype sharing among donors was expected to be affected by sequencing depth. Across several donors, approximately 4.6% of naive CD4, approximately 4% of naive CD8, approximately 2.5% of memory CD4, and over 0.35% of memory CD8 clonotypes were shared. Clonotypes shared by all four sorted-subset donors showed higher generation probabilities than non-shared clonotypes. Sampling was restricted to blood, and TCR repertoires in tissues likely differ from the TCR repertoires found in blood. Naive subsets generally had larger estimated clonotype richness than memory subsets did. Incomplete sequencing was indicated by rarefaction of sorted-subset datasets, despite the large sequencing depth.

The donors were healthy, HIV-negative adults who had no recently reported acute infections or vaccinations. Only Caucasian adults living in Nashville, Tennessee, USA were represented among the donors. CD4+ T cells were enriched by magnetic negative selection; naive cells were then positively selected on CD45RA, and the negative fraction formed the memory subset. After blood collection by leukapheresis, PBMCs were isolated using Ficoll-Histopaque density gradient centrifugation and then cryopreserved in the vapor phase of liquid nitrogen. Analytical flow cytometry was used to check the purity and quantity of each magnetically sorted T cell population. Genomic DNA was isolated from every sorted fraction and measured by UV absorbance on a Nanodrop 2000c. CDR1 is given as SGHTA and CDR2 as FQGNSA, both from the germline V gene. Trimming costs V 2 bases and J 2 bases, and their ends lie 10 bases apart. From its cysteine to its phenylalanine, the CDR3 spans 15 amino acids. Of the read, only the CDR3 DNA is kept; its 45 bases are in frame from base 1.

The chain links TRBV7-2 with TRBJ1-3, with no confident D gene call. The sequenced material came from memory CD4+ T cells from PBMCs. The cell subset or site label for this specimen denotes: CD45RA-negative fraction. This clonotype originated in a man between 18 and 35 years old in good health. Some clones in this sample may be carry-over from other donors' samples. The CDR3 protein is CASSLTAIPGNTIYF. The nucleotide sequence reads as follows: TGTGCCAGCAGCTTAACAGCGATCCCTGGAAACACCATATATTTT.